Below, 11 T cell receptor beta chains from the same sample are listed, as sequenced in a study of T cells in Graves' hyperthyroidism and ophthalmopathy. Template material for amplifying TCR beta CDR3 regions consisted of RNA transcripts. When the TCR CDR3 underwent first-round RT-PCR, the HTBI primer set was used. TCRdb recomputed calls from the multiplex PCR reads with MiXCR, one row per CDR3 protein. The sample has about 700,000 distinct CDR3 sequences; 45% are singletons. Sequencing was performed on peripheral blood or thyroid tissue (not recorded which). These receptors originate from an adult man with Graves' disease, either hyperthyroidism or ophthalmopathy (not recorded which).

In its sample, this clonotype was seen a few times. The chain couples TRBV7-2 to TRBJ1-1; D possibly corresponds to TRBD1 (5 bases). The CDR3 has 14 amino acids. Germline V gives CDR1 SGHTA, CDR2 FQGNSA. V shed 2 bases and J shed 6 bases, with 13 bases lying between them. The CDR3 loop reads CASSLPDRGAEAFF. The CDR3 DNA is TGTGCCAGCAGCTTACCCGACAGAGGGGCTGAAGCTTTCTTT.

This chain connects TRBV7-2 to TRBJ1-2; 9 nucleotides agree with TRBD1. The CDR3 consists of 15 residues. Germline V CDR1 and CDR2: SGHTA, FQGNSA. The trim removed 5 bases at V and 8 bases at J, leaving 12 bases unmatched. CDR3 nucleotide sequence: TGTGCCAGCAGCACCAGTTTGGACAGGGGAGGCGGCTACACCTTC. Translated: CASSTSLDRGGGYTF.

CDR3 in DNA: TGTGCCAGCAGACCCGCGGGGCTCTCGGCTGAAGCTTTCTTT. This codes for CASRPAGLSAEAFF. J is TRBJ1-1 and V is TRBV2; D might be TRBD1 (5 bases). This CDR3 contains 14 residues. Trimming cost V 6 bases and J 6 bases, with 17 bases left between them. Germline V lookup: CDR1 SNHLY, CDR2 FYNNEI.

The rearrangement links TRBV19 to TRBJ2-7; the match to TRBD1 covers 10 bases. J lost 5 bases, V lost 6 bases, and 1 base had no gene match. The CDR3 runs 12 residues. CDR1 is LNHDA, CDR2 SQIVND, per germline (reference sequence). In DNA, the CDR3 is TGTGCCAGTAGCGGGACAGGGGACGAGCAGTACTTC. Protein: CASSGTGDEQYF. Looking up the rest from reference TRBV19 and TRBJ2-7 gives the full variable domain: DGGITQSPKYLFRKEGQNVTLSCEQNLNHDAMYWYRQDPGQGLRLIYYSQIVNDFQKGDIAEGYSVSREKKESFPLTVTSAQKNPTAFYLCASSGTGDEQYFGPGTRLTVT.

This clonotype was found once. One junction end disagrees with the germline gene, perhaps due to a read error. The V gene is TRBV10-3, the J gene TRBJ2-7; tentative D call: TRBD2 (5 bases). This CDR3 region has 17 residues. Germline V lookup: CDR1 ENHRY, CDR2 SYGVKD. CDR3 amino acids: CASSETLQRISSYEQYF. CDR3 nucleotides: TGTGCCAGCAGTGAAACCTTGCAGCGGATTAGCTCCTACGAGCAGTACTTC.

This clonotype was seen ten or more times. This chain links TRBV2 with TRBJ1-1, with D perhaps matching TRBD1 (5 bases). The germline V gene has CDR1 SNHLY and CDR2 FYNNEI. Trimming shortened V by 4 bases and J by 6 bases, and 12 bases separated the two germline ends. The CDR3 totals 13 residues. CDR3 sequence (DNA): TGTGCCAGCAGTGTATCAGGGTTCGCTGAAGCTTTCTTT. This translates into CASSVSGFAEAFF.

This clonotype was detected ten times or more. At one of its ends the junction is not consistent with the germline gene, which may arise from a read error. The chain carries TRBV2 and TRBJ1-1, with D hard to call. The CDR3 is 12 residues long. Per the germline V gene, CDR1 is SNHLY and CDR2 is FYNNEI. The CDR3 DNA reads as TGTGCCAGCAAGAGGGAGAACACCGAAGCTTTCTTT. Translating it yields CASKRENTEAFF.

The V call is TRBV2, the J call TRBJ2-7; the match to TRBD1 covers 10 bases. The junction had 12 bases not matched to a gene; V was cut back by 5 bases and J by 5 bases. Germline CDR1 SNHLY, CDR2 FYNNEI. This CDR3 has 16 residues. The CDR3 DNA follows: TGTGCCAGCAGTTACATTTACCGGACAGGGGGTAACGAGCAGTACTTC. This sequence encodes CASSYIYRTGGNEQYF.

The rearrangement joins TRBV15 to TRBJ1-4; D is uncertain. The germline gives CDR1 LNHNV, CDR2 YYDKDF (reference sequence). Trimming removed 0 bases at V and 0 bases at J, with 2 bases between. The CDR3 covers 14 residues. The CDR3 is CATSRDPTNEKLFF. The DNA for the CDR3 is TGTGCCACCAGCAGAGACCCAACTAATGAAAAACTGTTTTTT.

The V call is TRBV5-4, the J call TRBJ2-7; D possibly corresponds to TRBD1 (6 bases). Trimming removed 0 bases from V and 6 bases from J, with 16 bases in between. The germline gives CDR1 SGHNT, CDR2 YYREEE (reference sequence). The CDR3 is made up of 15 amino acids. The CDR3 protein is CASSLGQGSDCEQYF. DNA of the CDR3: TGTGCCAGCAGCTTGGGTCAGGGGAGTGACTGCGAGCAGTACTTC.

This clonotype was seen ten or more times. This chain links TRBV2 with TRBJ2-7, with TRBD1 matching over 9 bases. The length of the CDR3 is 14 residues. V shed 6 bases and J 4 bases; nucleotides not matched to a gene: 7. Germline assignment: CDR1 SNHLY and CDR2 FYNNEI. The CDR3 here is CASRVQGAAYEQYF. The CDR3 nucleotides read TGTGCCAGCAGGGTACAGGGGGCCGCATACGAGCAGTACTTC.